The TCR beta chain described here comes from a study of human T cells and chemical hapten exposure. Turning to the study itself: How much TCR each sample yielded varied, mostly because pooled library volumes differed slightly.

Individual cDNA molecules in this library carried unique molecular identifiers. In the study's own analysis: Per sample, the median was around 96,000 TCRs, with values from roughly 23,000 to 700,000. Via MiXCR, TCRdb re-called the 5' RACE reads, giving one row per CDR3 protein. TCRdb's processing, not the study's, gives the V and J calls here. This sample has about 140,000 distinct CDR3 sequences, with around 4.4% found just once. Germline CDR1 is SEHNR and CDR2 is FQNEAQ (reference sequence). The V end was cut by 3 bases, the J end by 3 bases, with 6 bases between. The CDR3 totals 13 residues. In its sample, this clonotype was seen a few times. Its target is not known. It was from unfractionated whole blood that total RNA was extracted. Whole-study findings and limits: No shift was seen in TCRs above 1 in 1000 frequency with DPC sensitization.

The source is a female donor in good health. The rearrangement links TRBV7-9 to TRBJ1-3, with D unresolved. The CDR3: CASSFGDGNTIYF. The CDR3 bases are TGTGCCAGCAGCTTTGGCGATGGAAACACCATATATTTT. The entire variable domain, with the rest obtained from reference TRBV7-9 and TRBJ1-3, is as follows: DTGVSQNPRHKITKRGQNVTFRCDPISEHNRLYWYRQTLGQGPEFLTYFQNEAQLEKSRLLSDRFSAERPKGSFSTLEIQRTEQGDSAMYLCASSFGDGNTIYFGEGSWLTVV.